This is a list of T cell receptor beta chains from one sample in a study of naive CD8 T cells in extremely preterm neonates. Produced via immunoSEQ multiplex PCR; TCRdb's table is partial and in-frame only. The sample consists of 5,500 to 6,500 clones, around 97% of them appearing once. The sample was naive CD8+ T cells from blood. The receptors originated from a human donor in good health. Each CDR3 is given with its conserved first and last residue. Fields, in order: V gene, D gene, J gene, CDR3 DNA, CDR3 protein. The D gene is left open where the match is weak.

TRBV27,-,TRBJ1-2,TGTGCCAGCAGTTTAGACCCAGGGATCGGCTATGGCTACACCTTC,CASSLDPGIGYGYTF
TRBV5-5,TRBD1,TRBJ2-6,TGTGCCAGCAGCTTGGGAACAGGGGGGATCGCTGGGGCCAACGTCCTGACTTTC,CASSLGTGGIAGANVLTF
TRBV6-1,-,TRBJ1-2,TGTGCCAGCAGTGAAATCGACAGAGCTAACTATGGCTACACCTTC,CASSEIDRANYGYTF
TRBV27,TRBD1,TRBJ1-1,TGTGCCAGCAGTTTATACCCGCCGGGACAGGGAGGTAGGAACACTGAAGCTTTCTTT,CASSLYPPGQGGRNTEAFF
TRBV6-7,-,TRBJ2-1,TGTGCCAGCAGTTACGGTTCAAGGACAGACTACAATGAGCAGTTCTTC,CASSYGSRTDYNEQFF
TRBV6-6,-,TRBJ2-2,TGTGCCAGCAGTTACTCACAGGGGGGGTGGGCCGGGGAGCTGTTTTTT,CASSYSQGGWAGELFF
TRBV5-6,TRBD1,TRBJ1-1,TGTGCCAGCAGCTTTTGGGGACAGGAAAACACTGAAGCTTTCTTT,CASSFWGQENTEAFF
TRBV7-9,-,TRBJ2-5,TGTGCCAGCAGCTTAGTGGGGGCTCTAGAGACCCAGTACTTC,CASSLVGALETQYF
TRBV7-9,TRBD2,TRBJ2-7,TGTGCCAGTAGACTAGCGGGATACGAGCAGTACTTC,CASRLAGYEQYF
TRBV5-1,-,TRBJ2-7,TGCGCCAGCAGCAACCCGGGGTACGACGAGCAGTACTTC,CASSNPGYDEQYF
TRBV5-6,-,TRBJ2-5,TGTGCCAGCATTCTCGTGCGAGGGAACCTGGGGGAGACCCAGTACTTC,CASILVRGNLGETQYF
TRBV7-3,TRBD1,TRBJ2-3,TGTGCCAGCAGCTCAACAGGGGGATGGGATACGCAGTATTTT,CASSSTGGWDTQYF
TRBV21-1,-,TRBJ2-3,TGTGCCAGCAGCAAAGGCGGTCCGGGACAGGGGGCTTCAGATATGCAGTATTTT,CASSKGGPGQGASDMQYF
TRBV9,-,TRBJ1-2,TGTGCCAGCAGCGTAGAGAGGGGAGGTTTTCATGGCTACACCTTC,CASSVERGGFHGYTF
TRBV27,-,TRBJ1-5,TGTGCCAGCAGTTTTGTGGGGGCGGGTCAGCCCCAGCATTTT,CASSFVGAGQPQHF
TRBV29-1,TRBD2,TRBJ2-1,TGCAGCGTTGAGGGATTAGCGGGGGGACTACCTTACAATGAGCAGTTCTTC,CSVEGLAGGLPYNEQFF
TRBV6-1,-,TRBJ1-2,TGTGCCAGCAGTGAAATACACGGCTACACCTTC,CASSEIHGYTF
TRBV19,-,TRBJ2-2,TGTGCCAGTAGTATAATTGCGGGGCTGGACACCGGGGAGCTGTTTTTT,CASSIIAGLDTGELFF
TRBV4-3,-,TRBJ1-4,TGCGCCAGCAACATATTCAGGGGATCAAATGAAAAACTGTTTTTT,CASNIFRGSNEKLFF
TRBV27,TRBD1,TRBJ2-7,TGTGCCAGCCAAAAACAGGGGACCTTATACGAGCAGTACTTC,CASQKQGTLYEQYF
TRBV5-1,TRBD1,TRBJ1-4,TGCGCCAGCAGCTCGGGACAGGGGGTGATTCGCGAAAAACTGTTTTTT,CASSSGQGVIREKLFF
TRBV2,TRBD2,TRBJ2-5,TGTGCCAGCAGTCAATACCGACTAGCGCAAGAGACCCAGTACTTC,CASSQYRLAQETQYF
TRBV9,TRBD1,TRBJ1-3,TGTGCCAGCAGCCCGAGGACAGGGGAAGGCTCTGGAAACACCATATATTTT,CASSPRTGEGSGNTIYF
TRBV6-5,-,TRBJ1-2,TGTGCCAGCAGTTACACCCAGGGCAAGTACTATGGCTACACCTTC,CASSYTQGKYYGYTF
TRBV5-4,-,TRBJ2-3,TGTGCCAGCAGCCGACTGGACTACTTTCAACCAGATACGCAGTATTTT,CASSRLDYFQPDTQYF
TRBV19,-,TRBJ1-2,TGTGCCAGCGGGGAAAACTATGGCTACACCTTC,CASGENYGYTF
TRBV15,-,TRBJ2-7,TGTGCCACCAGGTCGGGAGAAAGGTACGAGCAGTACTTC,CATRSGERYEQYF